Reported below is one T cell receptor beta chain. Its specificity is not known. The use of a sample-barcoded 5' primer and a J-beta primer mix characterized a second PCR of roughly 6 to 12 cycles. TCRdb recomputed calls from the 5' RACE reads with MiXCR, one row per CDR3 protein. The sample includes about 1.5 million distinct CDR3 sequences, around 40% of them seen just once. At least 5.5 micrograms of total RNA were extracted per sample. This record comes from a study of blood T cells in healthy people across ages. Regarding the study as a whole: Across the age range, TCR beta diversity per million T cells fell in a roughly linear way. No conclusive comparison of naive versus antigen-experienced cells was possible with unsorted PBMCs. Donor CMV status was unknown, possibly confounding expanded clonotype changes.

This TCR came from a woman aged 18-29 years in good health. Sequencing input: blood.

The CDR3 loop is CASSFLQGSNYGYTF. The CDR3 DNA follows: TGCGCCAGCAGCTTTTTACAGGGGAGTAACTATGGCTACACCTTC. The chain carries TRBV5-1 and TRBJ1-2; 7 bases match TRBD1. V was clipped by 2 bases and J by 1 base; unmatched bases: 5. CDR1 and CDR2 from the germline V gene are SGHRS and YFSETQ. The CDR3 is 15 amino acids.